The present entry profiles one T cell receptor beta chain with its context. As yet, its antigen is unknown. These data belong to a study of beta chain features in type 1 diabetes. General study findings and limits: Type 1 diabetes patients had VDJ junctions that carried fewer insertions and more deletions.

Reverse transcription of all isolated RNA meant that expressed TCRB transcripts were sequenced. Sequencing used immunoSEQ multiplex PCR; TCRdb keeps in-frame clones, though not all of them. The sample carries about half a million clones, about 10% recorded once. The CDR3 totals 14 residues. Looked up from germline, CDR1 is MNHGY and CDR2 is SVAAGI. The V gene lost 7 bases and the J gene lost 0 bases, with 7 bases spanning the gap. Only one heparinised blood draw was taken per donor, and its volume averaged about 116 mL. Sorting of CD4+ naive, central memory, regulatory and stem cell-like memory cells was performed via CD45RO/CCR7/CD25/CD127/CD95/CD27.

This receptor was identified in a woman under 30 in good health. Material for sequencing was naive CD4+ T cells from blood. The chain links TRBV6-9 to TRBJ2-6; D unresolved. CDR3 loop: CASTADSGANVLTF. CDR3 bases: TGTGCCAGCACGGCTGACTCTGGGGCCAACGTCCTGACTTTC.